Presented here are 29 T cell receptor beta chains from one specimen sequenced in a study of blood T cell repertoires in COVID-19. Some clones are missing from TCRdb's copy, which holds only in-frame ones; the method was immunoSEQ multiplex PCR. The data show some 64,000 clones, roughly 88% seen once. The sequenced material came from peripheral blood. These receptors all stem from a man aged 45-60 years with active COVID-19.

The genes are TRBV6-6 and TRBJ1-2, with 8 bases that match TRBD1. The CDR3 runs to 15 residues. Germline V CDR1 and CDR2: MNHNY, SVGAGI (reference sequence). The J segment lost 8 bases and the V segment lost 0 bases, leaving 8 bases of the junction unmatched. The CDR3 is CASSYSTGALKGYTF. In DNA form, the CDR3 reads TGTGCCAGCAGTTACTCGACAGGGGCCCTGAAGGGCTACACCTTC.

The J gene is TRBJ1-1, the V gene TRBV14; 9 bases map to TRBD1. The germline gives CDR1 SGHDN, CDR2 FVKESK. This CDR3 has 16 residues. The ends lost 1 base at V and 4 bases at J; junction bases unmatched: 7. In nucleotides, the CDR3 is TGTGCCAGCAGCCAAGGACTTCTGACAGGGGGCACTGAAGCTTTCTTT. Amino acids: CASSQGLLTGGTEAFF. The full variable domain, with the rest looked up from reference TRBV14 and TRBJ1-1, is EAGVTQFPSHSVIEKGQTVTLRCDPISGHDNLYWYRRVMGKEIKFLLHFVKESKQDESGMPNNRFLAERTGGTYSTLKVQPAELEDSGVYFCASSQGLLTGGTEAFFGQGTRLTVV.

The rearrangement links TRBV3-1 (or the pseudogene TRBV3-2) to TRBJ1-4, with D maybe TRBD1 (6 bases). The germline V and J ends were trimmed by 4 bases and 8 bases, with 17 bases remaining between them. The length of the CDR3 is 15 residues. Germline assignment: CDR1 LGHDT and CDR2 YNNKEL (reference sequence). This CDR3 reads CASSPRGGRGEKLFF. In nucleotides, the CDR3 is TGTGCCAGCAGCCCGAGAGGGGGTCGTGGAGAAAAACTGTTTTTT.

Regarding this clone: The sample contains more than one DNA sequence encoding this CDR3. This chain joins TRBV5-4 and TRBJ2-5; D is uncertain. Trimming left V 0 bases short and J 5 bases short, with 5 bases between. The CDR3 has 12 residues. CDR1 is SGHNT and CDR2 is YYREEE in the germline V gene (reference sequence). This CDR3 is CASSLAGETQYF. CDR3 nucleotides: TGTGCCAGCAGCTTGGCCGGGGAGACCCAGTACTTC.

The chain combines TRBV4-1 with TRBJ2-4, with D possibly matching TRBD1 (6 bases). Germline V gives CDR1 MGHRA, CDR2 YSYEKL. This CDR3 region has 14 residues. The ends were cut back, 1 base at V and 6 bases at J, with 10 bases in the middle. The CDR3 coding sequence is TGCGCCAGCAGCCAAGTAACACAGGGAAACATTCAGTACTTC. Translation: CASSQVTQGNIQYF.

The chain joins TRBV15 to TRBJ1-2; D call uncertain. V was pared by 1 base and J by 8 bases, with 11 bases between. This CDR3 has 13 amino acids. The germline CDR1 and CDR2 sequences are LNHNV and YYDKDF (reference sequence). The DNA of the CDR3 is TGTGCCACCAGCAGAGCGGAGGGTGCCGGCTACACCTTC. This codes for CATSRAEGAGYTF.

This chain connects TRBV6-6 to TRBJ2-7, with D tentatively TRBD2 (5 bases). V dropped 6 bases and J dropped 0 bases, with 12 bases sitting between them. From germline, CDR1 is MNHNY and CDR2 SVGAGI (reference sequence). The CDR3 sequence is 14 residues long. The CDR3 region is CASREEGSSYEQYF. In DNA form, the CDR3 reads TGTGCCAGCAGGGAGGAAGGGAGCTCCTACGAGCAGTACTTC.

The chain recombines TRBV27 with TRBJ1-2; D possibly corresponds to TRBD1 (5 bases). In germline, CDR1 is MNHEY, CDR2 SMNVEV (reference sequence). The CDR3 has 13 residues. V was pared by 8 bases and J by 0 bases, with 10 bases between. The CDR3 spells CASATASNYGYTF. Written as DNA, the CDR3 is TGTGCCAGCGCGACAGCTTCTAACTATGGCTACACCTTC.

This clone has more than one count but fewer than ten. The V gene is TRBV5-4, the J gene TRBJ1-6; D might be TRBD1 (5 bases). Germline CDR1 reads SGHNT; CDR2 reads YYREEE (reference sequence). The CDR3 is made up of 18 amino acids. The germline V and J ends were trimmed by 0 bases and 5 bases, with 18 bases remaining between them. CDR3 in DNA: TGTGCCAGCAGCTTGGCGGTATTGGGTTTGGGGCATAATTCACCCCTCCACTTT. It encodes CASSLAVLGLGHNSPLHF.

This rearrangement joins TRBV29-1 to TRBJ1-1; D is ambiguous. Trimming pared 5 bases from V and 6 bases from J, leaving 13 bases between. CDR3 length: 12 residues. Germline CDR1 reads SQVTM; CDR2 reads ANQGSEA. Written as DNA, the CDR3 is TGCAGCGTTCTAGACCGGCAACCTGAAGCTTTCTTT. Its protein product is CSVLDRQPEAFF.

The chain carries TRBV2 and TRBJ1-1; TRBD1 agrees at 7 bases. The CDR3 is made up of 14 amino acids. Looked up from germline, CDR1 is SNHLY and CDR2 is FYNNEI. V shed 9 bases, J shed 5 bases, and the junction held 12 bases outside the gene matches. The CDR3 DNA reads as TGTGCCAGTCGACCCGAGCCACAGGGGACTGAAGCTTTCTTT. Encoded protein: CASRPEPQGTEAFF.

The chain couples TRBV6-5 to TRBJ1-6; D perhaps matches TRBD1 (5 bases). The V and J ends lost 4 bases and 12 bases respectively, with 13 bases between them. Germline loops: CDR1 MNHEY, CDR2 SVGAGI. The length of the CDR3 is 13 residues. In DNA, the CDR3 is TGTGCCAGCAGTTCTGCCGGGGGTGAACCCCTCCACTTT. As protein: CASSSAGGEPLHF.

This chain uses TRBV11-1 with TRBJ2-2; TRBD1 aligns across 10 bases. Germline CDR1 reads SGHAT; CDR2 reads FQDESV (reference sequence). The CDR3 runs 14 residues. V lost 4 bases to trimming and J lost 5 bases; unmatched junction nucleotides: 1. In DNA, the CDR3 is TGTGCCAGCAGCTGGACAGGGGGTACCGGGGAGCTGTTTTTT. Translated: CASSWTGGTGELFF.

Of note for this clone: Germline and junction disagree at one end, which may indicate a read error. The chain has TRBV6-5 and TRBJ1-2; 7 bases line up with TRBD1. Germline values: CDR1 MNHEY, CDR2 SVGAGI. The CDR3 length is 14 residues. The DNA of the CDR3 is TGTGCCAGCAGTTACAGGGGGCTTAACCATGGCTACACCTTC. Protein sequence: CASSYRGLNHGYTF.

Written as DNA, the CDR3 is TGTGCCAGCAGTGAAACCAGGTACCCAGATACGCAGTATTTT. Protein: CASSETRYPDTQYF. This chain uses TRBV2 with TRBJ2-3; no reliable D call. V was trimmed by 2 bases and J by 4 bases, leaving 10 bases between them. This CDR3 has 14 amino acids. Germline V lookup: CDR1 SNHLY, CDR2 FYNNEI.

The rearrangement uses TRBV7-2 and TRBJ1-5, with D unresolved. The CDR3 length is 16 residues. Germline assignment: CDR1 SGHTA and CDR2 FQGNSA. V shed 6 bases and J shed 3 bases, with 18 bases lying between them. The CDR3 spells CASRLTPSPFNQPQHF. DNA for the CDR3: TGTGCCAGCAGGCTGACTCCCTCCCCCTTCAATCAGCCCCAGCATTTT.

The rearrangement joins TRBV2 to TRBJ2-3, with a possible D match to TRBD1 (5 bases). The CDR3 spans 14 residues. Trimming left V 6 bases short and J 3 bases short, with 13 bases between. Germline loops: CDR1 SNHLY, CDR2 FYNNEI. The CDR3 DNA is TGTGCCAGCAGAGGGGCAGGGTCGACAGATACGCAGTATTTT. Translated: CASRGAGSTDTQYF.

The gene calls are TRBV4-1 and TRBJ1-4; TRBD1 is a possible D gene (6 bases). Trimming left V 3 bases short and J 8 bases short, with 10 bases between. Germline values: CDR1 MGHRA, CDR2 YSYEKL. The CDR3 length is 13 residues. CDR3: CASSHTGLEKLFF. CDR3 coding DNA: TGCGCCAGCAGCCATACAGGGCTCGAAAAACTGTTTTTT.

This clone was found once. The chain joins TRBV29-1 to TRBJ1-2; 7 bases map to TRBD1. V shed 3 bases and J 6 bases; nucleotides not matched to a gene: 4. Germline loops: CDR1 SQVTM, CDR2 ANQGSEA. This CDR3 contains 12 residues. The CDR3 region has the DNA TGCAGCGTTGATATAGGGGGCAATGGCTACACCTTC. Its protein is CSVDIGGNGYTF.

The chain carries TRBV18 and TRBJ2-5; D is uncertain. The CDR3 length is 11 residues. Germline CDR1 is KGHSH and CDR2 is LQKENI. V lost 3 bases, J lost 3 bases, and 2 bases lay in between. In nucleotides, the CDR3 is TGTGCCAGCTCACCCAAAGAGACCCAGTACTTC. Its translation: CASSPKETQYF. The variable domain in full, with the rest retrieved from reference TRBV18 and TRBJ2-5, is NAGVMQNPRHLVRRRGQEARLRCSPMKGHSHVYWYRQLPEEGLKFMVYLQKENIIDESGMPKERFSAEFPKEGPSILRIQQVVRGDSAAYFCASSPKETQYFGPGTRLLVL.

The genes are TRBV19 and TRBJ2-2; 11 bases are a match to TRBD2. The CDR3 extends over 20 amino acids. V shed 5 bases, J shed 6 bases, and the junction held 20 bases outside the gene matches. From germline, CDR1 is LNHDA and CDR2 SQIVND (reference sequence). The CDR3 bases are TGTGCCAGTAGTTTGTTCCCCCCATCGACTAGCGGGACCGCGGCCGGGGAGCTGTTTTTT. It specifies CASSLFPPSTSGTAAGELFF. The full variable domain, rest sourced from reference TRBV19 and TRBJ2-2, is DGGITQSPKYLFRKEGQNVTLSCEQNLNHDAMYWYRQDPGQGLRLIYYSQIVNDFQKGDIAEGYSVSREKKESFPLTVTSAQKNPTAFYLCASSLFPPSTSGTAAGELFFGEGSRLTVL.

This clone appeared a single time. The genes are TRBV6-6 and TRBJ1-1; no clear D gene. Per the germline V gene, CDR1 is MNHNY and CDR2 is SVGAGI (reference sequence). The CDR3 totals 14 residues. Trimming pared 0 bases from V and 10 bases from J, leaving 15 bases between. In nucleotides, the CDR3 is TGTGCCAGCAGTTACTCGAAGGACCGTGGGAGAGCTTTCTTT. The encoded protein is CASSYSKDRGRAFF.

This clone showed up just once. The CDR3 DNA reads TGTGCCACCGAGTTAGAGGCCAGGGCAGGTGGTGAGCAGTTCTTC. Translation: CATELEARAGGEQFF. The rearrangement links TRBV6-5 to TRBJ2-1; D is perhaps TRBD1 (5 bases). V was shortened by 10 bases and J by 9 bases, with 25 bases between the two germline ends. This CDR3 comprises 15 residues. Per germline, CDR1 MNHEY and CDR2 SVGAGI.

CDR3 coding DNA: TGTGCCAGCAGCTCCCAGGGGGGTAATCAGCCCCAGCATTTT. Encoded protein: CASSSQGGNQPQHF. The genes are TRBV7-6 and TRBJ1-5; 7 nucleotides line up with TRBD1. CDR3 length: 14 residues. From germline, CDR1 is SGHVS and CDR2 FNYEAQ. Losses at the gene ends were 4 bases for V and 4 bases for J; bases not matched to a gene: 4.

The rearrangement uses TRBV18 and TRBJ1-2; D might be TRBD1 (5 bases). The V end lost 0 bases, the J end lost 8 bases, and 16 bases lay between the germline ends. Germline CDR1 KGHSH, CDR2 LQKENI. This CDR3 spans 15 amino acids. Here the CDR3 reads CASSPPSQGSFGYTF. The CDR3 region has the DNA TGTGCCAGCTCACCACCGTCGCAGGGCAGTTTCGGCTACACCTTC.

The chain is built from TRBV12-5 and TRBJ2-5; 7 bases align to TRBD1. The CDR3 has 14 residues. Trimming removed 7 bases from V and 1 base from J; junction bases left unmatched: 6. CDR1 and CDR2 from the germline V gene are LGHNT and FRNRAP. CDR3 sequence reads: CASVGDSTQETQYF. The DNA of the CDR3 is TGTGCTAGTGTTGGGGACAGTACCCAAGAGACCCAGTACTTC.

V gene TRBV5-4 combines with J gene TRBJ1-6; 9 nucleotides align to TRBD1. Germline V lookup: CDR1 SGHNT, CDR2 YYREEE (reference sequence). J lost 9 bases, V lost 3 bases, and 7 bases had no gene match. CDR3 size: 15 residues. CDR3 sequence (DNA): TGTGCCAGCAGCTCCCAGACAGGGGGGGCTTCACCCCTCCACTTT. This codes for CASSSQTGGASPLHF.

The chain employs TRBV4-3 and TRBJ2-7, with 8 nucleotides matching TRBD2. The CDR3 length is 15 residues. Trimming took 2 bases from V and 2 from J; bases not matched to a gene: 5. Germline V gives CDR1 LGHNA, CDR2 YSLEER. CDR3 amino acids: CASSQSTGGPYEQYF. The CDR3 DNA sequence: TGCGCCAGCAGCCAATCAACGGGGGGGCCCTACGAGCAGTACTTC.

The V gene is TRBV5-6, the J gene TRBJ2-2, with 9 bases aligning to TRBD2. Germline V gene sequence: CDR1 SGHDT, CDR2 YYEEEE. V dropped 9 bases and J dropped 5; count of bases not matched to a gene: 11. The CDR3 contains 15 residues. The CDR3 reads CATGLGAGGTGELFF. The DNA for the CDR3 is TGTGCCACCGGACTTGGAGCGGGGGGTACCGGGGAGCTGTTTTTT.